This T cell receptor beta chain was profiled in a study of memory CD4+ T cells and cytomegalovirus serostatus. The sort gate was single viable CD3+CD4+CD8-CD45RO+ cells for memory CD4+ T cells. Study results and limitations: Repertoires predicted CMV serostatus with median bootstrapped AUC of about 0.96.

Germline V gives CDR1 LGHNA, CDR2 YSLEER. The length of the CDR3 is 15 residues. V lost 0 bases, J lost 4 bases, and 12 bases lay in between. As processed by the authors: Out-of-frame sequences were removed, leaving a few million distinct TCRbeta sequences. Repertoires were generated with immunoSEQ multiplex PCR, while TCRdb's copy carries only in-frame clones and drops some. The V and J calls and clone size are taken from that table; D and trimming were inferred from the DNA. This table has some 48,000 clones, around 80% appearing once. A word on this clone: What it binds is not known.

This chain uses TRBV4-3 with TRBJ1-2; the D gene is possibly TRBD1 (5 bases). The clonotype comes from an adult in good health and CMV-seronegative. Material: memory CD4+ T cells from blood. CDR3 loop: CASSQDQGFSYGYTF. CDR3 bases: TGCGCCAGCAGCCAAGACCAGGGATTCAGCTATGGCTACACCTTC.